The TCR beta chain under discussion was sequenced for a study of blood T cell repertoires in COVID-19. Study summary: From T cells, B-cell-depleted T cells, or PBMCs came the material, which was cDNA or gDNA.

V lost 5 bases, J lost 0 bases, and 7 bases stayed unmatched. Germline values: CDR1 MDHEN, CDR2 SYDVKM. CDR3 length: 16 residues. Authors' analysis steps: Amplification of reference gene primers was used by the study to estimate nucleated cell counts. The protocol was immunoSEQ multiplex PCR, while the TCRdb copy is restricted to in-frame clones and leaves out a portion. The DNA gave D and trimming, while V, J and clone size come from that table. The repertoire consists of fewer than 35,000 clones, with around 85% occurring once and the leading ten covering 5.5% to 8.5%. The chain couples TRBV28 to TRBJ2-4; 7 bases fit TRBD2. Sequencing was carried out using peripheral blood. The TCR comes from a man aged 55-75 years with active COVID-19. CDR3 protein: CASSLSGGIAKNIQYF. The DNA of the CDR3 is TGTGCCAGCAGTCTATCGGGGGGAATAGCCAAAAACATTCAGTACTTC.